Described below is a single TCR beta chain sequence and its context. The data belong to a study of blood T cell repertoires in COVID-19. About the study: Material from acute and convalescent COVID-19 was sourced from the United States, Italy and Spain.

Participants spanned ages 18 to 89 years and resided in 20 to 25 US areas. Recovery among Cohort 3 donors was established by two negative PCRs, clearance, or symptom resolution. The CDR3 covers 15 residues. Trimming removed 2 bases from V and 0 bases from J, with 8 bases in between. CDR1 MNHEY and CDR2 SMNVEV come from the germline V gene (reference sequence). Under the authors' procedure: It was from reference gene primer amplification that nucleated cell counts were estimated. Measured with immunoSEQ multiplex PCR; TCRdb has only the in-frame clones, and not every one. V and J calls and clone size are those listed in that table; D and trimming were worked out from the DNA. The sample includes 250,000 or so clones, about four fifths of them seen just once.

The sample consisted of PBMCs or T cells enriched from blood (not recorded which). The receptor comes from a man aged 55-75 years who had recovered from COVID-19. The chain is built from TRBV27 and TRBJ1-5; D not resolved. CDR3 bases: TGTGCCAGCAGTTTAGCGGCGGTTAGCAATCAGCCCCAGCATTTT. This translates into CASSLAAVSNQPQHF.